The 13 T cell receptor beta chains given below trace back to one sample, sequenced in a study of T cells in Graves' hyperthyroidism and ophthalmopathy. Researchers amplified the TCR beta CDR3 regions from RNA transcripts. Using the HTBI primer set, a first-round RT-PCR was run on the TCR CDR3. TCRdb passed the multiplex PCR reads through MiXCR, listing each CDR3 protein once. In the table there are hundreds of thousands of distinct CDR3 sequences, about 15% of which are singletons. Sequencing was performed on blood. These receptors originate from a woman in her twenties or thirties with Graves' hyperthyroidism that later progressed to Graves' ophthalmopathy.

This clonotype was counted ten times or more. This chain links TRBV11-2 with TRBJ2-1; D assignment may be TRBD1 or TRBD2 (6 bases each). Germline V lookup: CDR1 SGHAT, CDR2 FQNNGV. This CDR3 region has 20 residues. Trimming took off 1 base at V and 9 bases at J, with 31 bases between the two ends. CDR3 region: CASSLVTGRLGGQERGEQFF. The DNA of the CDR3 is TGTGCCAGCAGCTTAGTGACTGGTAGGCTGGGGGGCCAAGAGAGGGGTGAGCAGTTCTTC.

This clonotype was seen at least ten times. This chain connects TRBV3-1 to TRBJ1-1; possible D gene TRBD1, 5 bases. The CDR3 consists of 14 residues. V lost 1 base and J 0 bases, leaving 6 bases between the germline ends. Germline V gene sequence: CDR1 LGHDT, CDR2 YNNKEL (reference sequence). CDR3 in amino acids: CASSQVRVNTEAFF. In DNA form, the CDR3 reads TGTGCCAGCAGCCAAGTCAGGGTGAACACTGAAGCTTTCTTT.

This clonotype was detected ten times or more. The chain links TRBV7-2 to TRBJ2-7; D perhaps matches TRBD2 (5 bases). Trimming pared 5 bases from V and 4 bases from J, leaving 18 bases between. The length of the CDR3 is 15 residues. Germline CDR1 and CDR2: SGHTA and FQGNSA. The CDR3 protein is CASSPPGRVLYEQYF. CDR3 in DNA: TGTGCCAGCAGCCCGCCCGGGCGGGTATTGTACGAGCAGTACTTC. Full variable domain (rest looked up from reference TRBV7-2 and TRBJ2-7): GAGVSQSPSNKVTEKGKDVELRCDPISGHTALYWYRQSLGQGLEFLIYFQGNSAPDKSGLPSDRFSAERTGGSVSTLTIQRTQQEDSAVYLCASSPPGRVLYEQYFGPGTRLTVT.

The chain uses TRBV6-2 or TRBV6-3 and TRBJ1-1; D might be TRBD1 (5 bases). CDR1 MNHEY and CDR2 SVGEGT come from the germline V gene. The CDR3 consists of 13 residues. V gave up 2 bases and J gave up 7 bases, with 11 bases separating them. Written as DNA, the CDR3 is TGTGCCAGCAGTTACAAGGAGGGGCGTGAAGCTTTCTTT. This gives the protein CASSYKEGREAFF.

This clonotype was counted ten times or more. V gene TRBV3-1 combines with J gene TRBJ2-7, with D tentatively TRBD2 (6 bases). The CDR3 has 13 residues. CDR1 LGHDT and CDR2 YNNKEL come from the germline V gene (reference sequence). Trimming stripped 0 bases from V and 4 bases from J, with 7 bases between. The DNA of the CDR3 is TGTGCCAGCAGCCAAGAGGGGAGGTACGAGCAGTACTTC. Translation gives CASSQEGRYEQYF.

This clonotype showed up many times. This chain links TRBV27 with TRBJ2-6; the D is unclear. The CDR3 length is 17 residues. Deletions cut 5 bases from V and 3 bases from J, with 17 bases between. Germline CDR1 MNHEY, CDR2 SMNVEV (reference sequence). The CDR3 reads CASSPTGWGGGANVLTF. For the CDR3, the DNA is TGTGCCAGCAGTCCCACCGGATGGGGTGGTGGGGCCAACGTCCTGACTTTC.

At least ten counts were recorded for this clonotype. The chain is built from TRBV28 and TRBJ2-3, with a possible D match to TRBD2 (5 bases). V lost 6 bases and J lost 2, with 18 bases in between. This CDR3 contains 16 residues. Germline V lookup: CDR1 MDHEN, CDR2 SYDVKM. DNA of the CDR3: TGTGCCAGCAGACCTACAGCCCCGGGGATCACAGATACGCAGTATTTT. Amino acid sequence: CASRPTAPGITDTQYF.

This clonotype was counted many times. The rearrangement links TRBV5-1 to TRBJ1-1; 7 bases line up with TRBD1. The V and J ends lost 4 bases and 0 bases, in that order; junction bases with no gene match: 6. CDR3 length equals 15 residues. The V gene's germline CDR1 is SGHRS and CDR2 YFSETQ. CDR3 nucleotides: TGCGCCAGCAGCCCCCCTGACAGGGTGAACACTGAAGCTTTCTTT. This translates into CASSPPDRVNTEAFF.

This clonotype was counted many times. J is TRBJ2-5 and V is TRBV15; D gene ambiguous. V lost 8 bases and J 0 bases, leaving 7 bases between the germline ends. Germline loops: CDR1 LNHNV, CDR2 YYDKDF (reference sequence). This CDR3 is 12 amino acids long. The CDR3 spells CATSAHQETQYF. The DNA for the CDR3 is TGTGCCACCTCCGCGCACCAAGAGACCCAGTACTTC.

The rearrangement joins TRBV7-8 to TRBJ2-7; 8 nucleotides match TRBD1. CDR3 length: 15 amino acids. V was clipped by 4 bases and J by 0 bases; unmatched bases: 5. The germline V gene encodes CDR1 SGHVS and CDR2 FQNEAQ. In DNA, the CDR3 is TGTGCCAGCAGCTCGGGACAGGAAAGCTCCTACGAGCAGTACTTC. Residues: CASSSGQESSYEQYF. The variable domain in full, with the rest retrieved from reference TRBV7-8 and TRBJ2-7, is GAGVSQSPRYKVAKRGQDVALRCDPISGHVSLFWYQQALGQGPEFLTYFQNEAQLDKSGLPSDRFFAERPEGSVSTLKIQRTQQEDSAVYLCASSSGQESSYEQYFGPGTRLTVT.

With regard to this clonotype: A clone one base away is much larger, so this may be a read error. The V call is TRBV20-1, the J call TRBJ2-7; TRBD1 might be the D (5 bases). Germline V gene lookup returns CDR1 DFQATT and CDR2 SNEGSKA (reference sequence). The V and J ends lost 7 bases and 5 bases respectively, with 15 bases between them. There are 12 residues in the CDR3. The CDR3 region has the DNA TGCAGTGTGAGAACCAGGGCCAACGAGCAGTACTTC. This codes for CSVRTRANEQYF.

This clonotype has a count of ten or more. The rearrangement links TRBV11-3 to TRBJ1-2; D gene uncertain. Trimming shortened V by 0 bases and J by 5 bases, and 13 bases separated the two germline ends. The CDR3 runs to 15 residues. Germline values: CDR1 SGHNT, CDR2 YENEEA. The CDR3 loop reads CASSLDGGEPYGYTF. The CDR3 DNA sequence: TGTGCCAGCAGCTTAGATGGCGGGGAACCATATGGCTACACCTTC. Full variable domain (remainder filled in from reference TRBV11-3 and TRBJ1-2): EAGVVQSPRYKIIEKKQPVAFWCNPISGHNTLYWYLQNLGQGPELLIRYENEEAVDDSQLPKDRFSAERLKGVDSTLKIQPAELGDSAVYLCASSLDGGEPYGYTFGSGTRLTVV.

As DNA, the CDR3 is TGTGCCATTCAGGCGGAGACAGGGGGCTTCTATGGCTACACCTTC. As protein: CAIQAETGGFYGYTF. The V call is TRBV6-2 or TRBV6-3, the J call TRBJ1-2, with 10 bases fitting TRBD1. The length of the CDR3 is 15 residues. Germline values: CDR1 MNHEY, CDR2 SVGEGT. V shed 10 bases and J 4 bases; nucleotides not matched to a gene: 12.